Shown below are 30 T cell receptor beta chains from a single sample sequenced in a study of cytomegalovirus exposure and HLA in healthy donors. PCR employed 60 Vbeta and 13 Jbeta primers. Produced via immunoSEQ multiplex PCR; TCRdb's table is partial and in-frame only. The table lists around 180,000 clones, 84% of them singletons, with more than 0.95% in the top ten. Sequencing was carried out using PBMCs. These receptors came from a girl aged 2 to 10 in good health and CMV-seropositive.

This sequence joins TRBV7-2 and TRBJ2-2; the D gene is possibly TRBD1 (6 bases). The CDR3 contains 14 residues. CDR1 and CDR2 (germline): SGHTA, FQGNSA. The V gene lost 8 bases and the J gene lost 5 bases, with 15 bases spanning the gap. CDR3 nucleotides: TGTGCCAGCGGGAGCAGGGGCGGAACCGGGGAGCTGTTTTTT. Translating gives CASGSRGGTGELFF.

J is TRBJ2-3 and V is TRBV9, with D possibly matching TRBD1 (5 bases). Germline loops: CDR1 SGDLS, CDR2 YYNGEE. The CDR3 totals 15 residues. V was clipped by 6 bases and J by 2 bases, with 16 bases between them. The chain's CDR3 is CASTLKGAYTDTQYF. CDR3 nucleotide sequence: TGTGCCAGCACTTTAAAAGGGGCTTACACAGATACGCAGTATTTT.

This rearrangement joins TRBV28 to TRBJ2-3; maybe TRBD2 (5 bases). With 5 bases removed from V and 1 base from J, the gap between germline ends came to 13 bases. Germline CDR1 is MDHEN and CDR2 is SYDVKM. The length of the CDR3 is 15 residues. This CDR3 reads CASSREPYGTDTQYF. The CDR3 DNA is TGTGCCAGCAGTAGGGAGCCTTATGGCACAGATACGCAGTATTTT.

V usage is TRBV5-4 and J usage is TRBJ2-5; 12 bases are shared with TRBD2. Trimming cost V 4 bases and J 1 base; bases outside gene matches: 8. The germline V gene has CDR1 SGHNT and CDR2 YYREEE (reference sequence). This CDR3 comprises 17 residues. The CDR3 sequence: CASSLPGLAGLQETQYF. In DNA form, the CDR3 reads TGTGCCAGCAGCCTCCCGGGACTAGCGGGCCTCCAAGAGACCCAGTACTTC.

The chain links TRBV30 to TRBJ2-2, with unresolved D. The germline V gene has CDR1 GTSNPN and CDR2 SVGIG (reference sequence). V lost 3 bases and J 3 bases, leaving 8 bases between the germline ends. CDR3 length: 13 residues. CDR3 DNA sequence: TGTGCCTGGAGAACTACCTACACCGGGGAGCTGTTTTTT. Its protein product is CAWRTTYTGELFF.

In nucleotides, the CDR3 is TGCAGTGCTAGACGCGCCTATGAGCAGTTCTTC. Encoded protein: CSARRAYEQFF. The rearrangement links TRBV20-1 to TRBJ2-1; the D is unclear. There are 11 residues in the CDR3. Trimming removed 2 bases at V and 8 bases at J, with 7 bases between. Germline V gene lookup returns CDR1 DFQATT and CDR2 SNEGSKA (reference sequence).

The chain employs TRBV9 and TRBJ2-2, with D tentatively TRBD1 (6 bases). V lost 0 bases and J lost 7, with 13 bases in between. The CDR3 length is 15 residues. Germline loops: CDR1 SGDLS, CDR2 YYNGEE. This CDR3 is CASSVANTGSGELFF. CDR3 nucleotides: TGTGCCAGCAGCGTAGCAAACACAGGGAGCGGGGAGCTGTTTTTT.

The chain has TRBV5-1 and TRBJ2-7, with D tentatively TRBD1 (6 bases). Germline values: CDR1 SGHRS, CDR2 YFSETQ. The CDR3 is 14 residues long. V lost 4 bases and J lost 7, with 18 bases in between. DNA for the CDR3: TGCGCCAGCAGCGCGTCCCAAACAGGGTTGGAGCAGTACTTC. Protein sequence: CASSASQTGLEQYF.

The chain employs TRBV2 and TRBJ1-2; 7 bases fit TRBD1. This CDR3 contains 14 residues. The ends lost 3 bases at V and 2 bases at J; junction bases unmatched: 3. Germline-derived CDR1 and CDR2 are SNHLY and FYNNEI. This CDR3 is CASSEEGQNYGYTF. The DNA of the CDR3 is TGTGCCAGCAGTGAGGAGGGACAGAACTATGGCTACACCTTC.

V usage is TRBV28 and J usage is TRBJ2-1; TRBD1 agrees at 9 bases. Germline lookup yields CDR1 MDHEN and CDR2 SYDVKM. There are 16 residues in the CDR3. The V segment lost 5 bases and the J segment 5 bases; nucleotides outside the gene matches: 10. The chain's CDR3 is CASSIGPGQGNNEQFF. In DNA, the CDR3 is TGTGCCAGCAGTATCGGTCCGGGACAGGGAAACAATGAGCAGTTCTTC.

The chain combines TRBV7-3 with TRBJ2-3, with D uncertain. V dropped 0 bases and J dropped 0 bases, with 7 bases sitting between them. Germline assignment: CDR1 SGHTA and CDR2 FQGTGA. The CDR3 has 15 residues. The CDR3 DNA reads TGTGCCAGCAGCTTAACTCAGTTTAGCACAGATACGCAGTATTTT. Translated: CASSLTQFSTDTQYF.

This rearrangement joins TRBV9 to TRBJ2-2; TRBD1 is a possible D gene (5 bases). Germline V lookup: CDR1 SGDLS, CDR2 YYNGEE. The V end lost 6 bases, the J end lost 4 bases, and 10 bases lay between the germline ends. CDR3 length: 13 residues. In DNA, the CDR3 is TGTGCCAGCATCCCAGGGATCACCGGGGAGCTGTTTTTT. Its protein is CASIPGITGELFF. The full variable domain, rest sourced from reference TRBV9 and TRBJ2-2, is DSGVTQTPKHLITATGQRVTLRCSPRSGDLSVYWYQQSLDQGLQFLIQYYNGEERAKGNILERFSAQQFPDLHSELNLSSLELGDSALYFCASIPGITGELFFGEGSRLTVL.

The chain employs TRBV4-2 and TRBJ2-3; 7 nucleotides align to TRBD2. Germline lookup yields CDR1 LGHNA and CDR2 YNFKEQ. The CDR3 runs 18 residues. Germline trimming cut 3 bases from V and 8 bases from J; bases unmatched to any gene: 20. The CDR3 region is CASSQRGGGGRSGGTQYF. The CDR3 DNA is TGTGCCAGCAGCCAGAGAGGTGGCGGCGGGAGATCAGGTGGTACGCAGTATTTT.

The J gene is TRBJ2-7, the V gene TRBV28, with 12 bases identical to TRBD2. CDR3 length: 17 amino acids. J gave up 5 bases and V 1 base, and 9 bases lay outside the gene matches. Germline V gene lookup returns CDR1 MDHEN and CDR2 SYDVKM. The DNA for the CDR3 is TGTGCCAGCAGTTTATTCTCGACTAGCGGGAGTTCCGACGAGCAGTACTTC. This gives the protein CASSLFSTSGSSDEQYF. Together with reference TRBV28 and TRBJ2-7, the CDR3 gives the full variable domain: DVKVTQSSRYLVKRTGEKVFLECVQDMDHENMFWYRQDPGLGLRLIYFSYDVKMKEKGDIPEGYSVSREKKERFSLILESASTNQTSMYLCASSLFSTSGSSDEQYFGPGTRLTVT.

The rearrangement links TRBV27 to TRBJ2-3, with 12 bases fitting TRBD2. The V gene end was trimmed by 5 bases and the J gene end by 3 bases; junction bases not matched to a gene: 3. The CDR3 extends over 15 amino acids. Looked up from germline, CDR1 is MNHEY and CDR2 is SMNVEV (reference sequence). CDR3 in amino acids: CASSDGLAGTDTQYF. The CDR3 DNA sequence: TGTGCCAGCAGTGATGGACTAGCGGGGACAGATACGCAGTATTTT.

The rearrangement links TRBV2 to TRBJ2-7; TRBD2 matches at 12 bases. The CDR3 is 13 residues long. Germline V lookup: CDR1 SNHLY, CDR2 FYNNEI. V was clipped by 7 bases and J by 6 bases; unmatched bases: 4. CDR3: CASIGLAGLEQYF. CDR3 nucleotides: TGTGCCAGCATCGGACTAGCGGGACTCGAGCAGTACTTC.

The CDR3 DNA is TGCGCCAGCAGCCAGACTGGACCCGGGGTCGAGCAGTACTTC. It yields the protein CASSQTGPGVEQYF. The chain couples TRBV4-1 to TRBJ2-7; TRBD2 might be the D (5 bases). CDR1 and CDR2 from the germline V gene are MGHRA and YSYEKL. The CDR3 sequence is 14 residues long. V gave up 3 bases and J gave up 6 bases, with 15 bases separating them.

Turning to this clone: Different DNA sequences within this sample yield the same CDR3. J is TRBJ1-1 and V is TRBV5-1; the D is unclear. Germline V CDR1 and CDR2: SGHRS, YFSETQ. Trimming pared 0 bases from V and 0 bases from J, leaving 6 bases between. The CDR3 runs to 14 residues. The CDR3 DNA sequence: TGCGCCAGCAGCTTGGGAGGGTTGAACACTGAAGCTTTCTTT. Amino acid sequence: CASSLGGLNTEAFF.

The chain recombines TRBV5-4 with TRBJ2-1; 11 bases line up with TRBD2. V lost 4 bases and J lost 10; bases outside the gene matches: 10. Germline V gives CDR1 SGHNT, CDR2 YYREEE (reference sequence). The CDR3 sequence is 15 residues long. CDR3 sequence reads: CASSTKLAGVKEQFF. CDR3 nucleotide sequence: TGTGCCAGCAGCACAAAACTAGCGGGAGTAAAGGAGCAGTTCTTC. The whole variable domain, filled in from reference TRBV5-4 and TRBJ2-1, reads ETGVTQSPTHLIKTRGQQVTLRCSSQSGHNTVSWYQQALGQGPQFIFQYYREEENGRGNFPPRFSGLQFPNYSSELNVNALELDDSALYLCASSTKLAGVKEQFFGPGTRLTVL.

The rearrangement uses TRBV5-1 and TRBJ1-1, with TRBD1 as a possible D gene (5 bases). Germline CDR1 is SGHRS and CDR2 is YFSETQ. The length of the CDR3 is 13 residues. Trimming pared 5 bases from V and 4 bases from J, leaving 12 bases between. The DNA of the CDR3 is TGCGCCAGCAGTCGGGAGGGGCCCACTGAAGCTTTCTTT. Translated, it gives CASSREGPTEAFF.

The chain uses TRBV6-6 and TRBJ1-2; 8 bases line up with TRBD1. The CDR3 is 14 amino acids. Germline-derived CDR1 and CDR2 are MNHNY and SVGAGI (reference sequence). The J segment lost 8 bases and the V segment lost 4 bases, leaving 9 bases of the junction unmatched. The CDR3 spells CASSSGQGARGYTF. CDR3 DNA: TGTGCCAGCAGTTCCGGGCAGGGGGCGCGGGGCTACACCTTC.

This sequence joins TRBV2 and TRBJ1-1; D gene unclear. V gave up 2 bases and J gave up 5 bases, with 9 bases separating them. There are 13 residues in the CDR3. Germline CDR1 is SNHLY and CDR2 is FYNNEI. The chain's CDR3 is CASSEFAGTEAFF. Written as DNA, the CDR3 is TGTGCCAGCAGTGAATTTGCGGGGACTGAAGCTTTCTTT.

This clone was seen more than once but under ten times. The rearrangement uses TRBV6-1 and TRBJ2-1; TRBD2 is a possible D gene (6 bases). V was shortened by 2 bases and J by 4 bases, with 18 bases between the two germline ends. CDR1 MNHNS and CDR2 SASEGT come from the germline V gene. The CDR3 totals 17 residues. CDR3: CASSEMLLAVGYNEQFF. The CDR3 region has the DNA TGTGCCAGCAGTGAAATGTTACTAGCTGTGGGGTACAATGAGCAGTTCTTC.

The genes are TRBV6-5 and TRBJ1-1; 7 nucleotides align to TRBD1. Germline CDR1 reads MNHEY; CDR2 reads SVGAGI. The J segment lost 5 bases and the V segment lost 6 bases, leaving 9 bases of the junction unmatched. The CDR3 consists of 14 residues. CDR3 residues: CASSQYRGRTEAFF. The DNA of the CDR3 is TGTGCCAGCAGCCAATACAGGGGAAGGACTGAAGCTTTCTTT.

Here the CDR3 DNA reads TGTGCCAGCACGGGGAGGGACACTGAAGCTTTCTTT. The encoded protein is CASTGRDTEAFF. The genes are TRBV6-5 and TRBJ1-1, with D unresolved. The germline gives CDR1 MNHEY, CDR2 SVGAGI. Trimming removed 7 bases from V and 3 bases from J, with 9 bases in between. The CDR3 loop spans 12 amino acids.

On this clone itself: A read error may account for a junction end that differs from germline. The rearrangement uses TRBV7-7 and TRBJ2-2; 10 nucleotides agree with TRBD2. The germline V gene encodes CDR1 SSHAT and CDR2 FNYEAQ (reference sequence). The CDR3 spans 15 residues. The CDR3 is CASSLVLAGAAELFF. CDR3 nucleotides: TGTGCTAGCAGCTTAGTTCTAGCGGGAGCTGCGGAGCTGTTTTTT.

This chain joins TRBV5-4 and TRBJ1-1, with a possible D match to TRBD1 (5 bases). Germline-derived CDR1 and CDR2 are SGHNT and YYREEE (reference sequence). V lost 4 bases and J 5 bases, leaving 15 bases between the germline ends. The CDR3 is 14 amino acids. The CDR3 spells CASSRGRDGTEAFF. The CDR3 DNA reads TGTGCCAGCAGCCGTGGGAGGGACGGAACTGAAGCTTTCTTT. The complete variable domain, with remaining parts taken from reference TRBV5-4 and TRBJ1-1, reads ETGVTQSPTHLIKTRGQQVTLRCSSQSGHNTVSWYQQALGQGPQFIFQYYREEENGRGNFPPRFSGLQFPNYSSELNVNALELDDSALYLCASSRGRDGTEAFFGQGTRLTVV.

The chain employs TRBV30 and TRBJ1-5; 7 nucleotides match TRBD1. Germline V gene lookup returns CDR1 GTSNPN and CDR2 SVGIG (reference sequence). V lost 6 bases, J lost 0 bases, and 23 bases stayed unmatched. This CDR3 comprises 20 residues. The CDR3 sequence: CACAGGGGPGQRNSNQPQHF. DNA for the CDR3: TGTGCCTGTGCGGGTGGTGGCGGACCGGGACAGAGGAATAGCAATCAGCCCCAGCATTTT.

The chain joins TRBV5-5 to TRBJ2-5; tentative D call: TRBD1 (6 bases). This CDR3 contains 17 residues. The V end was cut by 1 base, the J end by 4 bases, with 20 bases between. CDR1 is SGHKS, CDR2 YYEKEE, per germline (reference sequence). CDR3: CASSLFPLTGPRETQYF. CDR3 bases: TGTGCCAGCAGCTTGTTCCCCTTGACAGGCCCCCGAGAGACCCAGTACTTC.

This chain joins TRBV9 and TRBJ1-1; maybe TRBD1 (5 bases). Germline assignment: CDR1 SGDLS and CDR2 YYNGEE. This CDR3 region has 15 residues. The germline V and J ends were trimmed by 0 bases and 1 base, with 10 bases remaining between them. The CDR3 sequence is CASSVVPGPNTEAFF. Written as DNA, the CDR3 is TGTGCCAGCAGCGTAGTCCCAGGGCCGAACACTGAAGCTTTCTTT.